This is a list of T cell receptor beta chains from one sample in a study of neurological immune-mediated disorders. TCRdb re-analysed the 5' RACE reads in MiXCR, keeping a single row per CDR3 protein. Of 46,000 or so distinct CDR3 sequences detected, around 4.3% appear once; the ten largest clones hold around 5%. Specimen: PBMCs. Every receptor here comes from a woman between 55 and 75 years old with multiple sclerosis. The CDR3 runs from the conserved cysteine through the conserved F or W. Each record gives: V gene, clone size, D gene, J gene, CDR3 protein, CDR3 DNA. D genes are given only for firm matches. Size is omitted from some rows. Given values are once, few, many or a class for expanded clones.

TRBV3-1	many	TRBD1	TRBJ1-5	CASSARDSPPQPQHF	TGTGCCAGCAGCGCCCGGGACAGCCCTCCTCAGCCCCAGCATTTT
TRBV5-1	few	-	TRBJ1-5	CASSPGGGLNQPQHF	TGCGCCAGCAGCCCGGGTGGGGGACTCAATCAGCCCCAGCATTTT
TRBV9	few	-	TRBJ2-7	CASSVGPAYEQYF	TGTGCCAGCAGCGTAGGTCCCGCCTACGAGCAGTACTTC
TRBV7-2	-	-	TRBJ2-5	CASSEGGGRETQYF	TGTGCCAGCAGCGAAGGGGGGGGCCGTGAGACCCAGTACTTC
TRBV20-1	-	-	TRBJ2-3	CSAQDGSSSTDTQYF	TGCAGTGCTCAGGACGGGTCCTCTAGCACAGATACGCAGTATTTT
TRBV28	many	TRBD2	TRBJ2-2	CASSLIAGGGTGELFF	TGTGCCAGCAGTTTAATCGCGGGGGGCGGCACCGGGGAGCTGTTTTTT
TRBV7-9	many	-	TRBJ1-5	CASSFEEQPQHF	TGTGCCAGCAGCTTTGAAGAACAGCCCCAGCATTTT
TRBV18	-	TRBD1	TRBJ1-4	CASSPTPGQEKEATNEKLFF	TGTGCCAGCTCACCGACCCCGGGACAGGAGAAAGAGGCAACTAATGAAAAACTGTTTTTT
TRBV20-1	many	TRBD2	TRBJ2-3	CSARSISGGPSTDTQYF	TGCAGTGCTAGATCGATTAGCGGGGGGCCTAGCACAGATACGCAGTATTTT
TRBV20-1	many	-	TRBJ2-1	CSARGPSSYNEQFF	TGCAGTGCTAGAGGGCCAAGCTCCTACAATGAGCAGTTCTTC
TRBV28	many	-	TRBJ1-4	CASSLLSPESGTNEKLFF	TGTGCCAGCAGTTTATTATCCCCAGAGTCGGGGACTAATGAAAAACTGTTTTTT
TRBV7-9	many	-	TRBJ1-4	CASSLAATNEKLFF	TGTGCCAGCAGCCTAGCGGCAACTAATGAAAAACTGTTTTTT
TRBV7-2	few	TRBD2	TRBJ2-4	CASSLKTAGDIQYF	TGTGCCAGCAGCTTAAAGACAGCGGGGGACATTCAGTACTTC
TRBV28	-	-	TRBJ2-5	CASRGRETQYF	TGTGCCAGCAGGGGACGGGAGACCCAGTACTTC
TRBV20-1	many	-	TRBJ2-5	CSASPRETQYF	TGCAGTGCTAGCCCCAGAGAGACCCAGTACTTC
TRBV10-3	many	-	TRBJ1-4	CAISGGTNEKLFF	TGTGCCATCAGTGGAGGGACTAATGAAAAACTGTTTTTT
TRBV28	-	-	TRBJ1-5	CASSSAGTAKPQNF	TGTGCCAGCAGTTCCGCCGGGACGGCAAAGCCCCAGAATTTT
TRBV6-2/TRBV6-3	-	TRBD1	TRBJ1-5	CASRPRGTGGQPQHF	TGTGCCAGCAGACCCAGAGGGACAGGCGGTCAGCCCCAGCATTTT
TRBV10-1	many	-	TRBJ2-3	CASSSSGDTQYF	TGCGCCAGCAGCAGTTCCGGGGATACGCAGTATTTT
TRBV7-3	many	TRBD2	TRBJ2-2	CASSLSGGSGTGELFF	TGTGCCAGCAGCCTTAGCGGGGGATCGGGCACCGGGGAGCTGTTTTTT
TRBV12-3/TRBV12-4	many	-	TRBJ1-1	CASSLWVDTEAFF	TGTGCCAGCAGTTTATGGGTTGACACTGAAGCTTTCTTT
TRBV3-1	few	TRBD2	TRBJ2-1	CASSQEAGGNNEQFF	TGTGCCAGCAGCCAAGAAGCGGGGGGTAACAATGAGCAGTTCTTC
TRBV15	many	-	TRBJ2-2	CATSRDYTGELFF	TGTGCCACCAGCAGAGATTACACCGGGGAGCTGTTTTTT
TRBV5-6	few	-	TRBJ2-5	CASSQWGGQTQYF	TGTGCCAGCAGCCAGTGGGGGGGGCAGACCCAGTACTTC
TRBV5-1	many	-	TRBJ2-3	CASSSGGRSNTQYF	TGCGCCAGCAGCTCCGGTGGGAGGTCCAATACGCAGTATTTT
TRBV20-1	many	-	TRBJ2-4	CSALFSGEGKNIQYF	TGCAGTGCTCTCTTCTCCGGGGAAGGCAAAAACATTCAGTACTTC
TRBV5-1	many	-	TRBJ2-2	CASTRDVDTGELFF	TGCGCCAGCACCCGGGACGTCGACACCGGGGAGCTGTTTTTT
TRBV20-1	many	-	TRBJ2-1	CSARPRVDEQFF	TGCAGTGCAAGACCCAGGGTCGATGAGCAGTTCTTC
TRBV5-1	many	TRBD2	TRBJ2-2	CASSVGGLGSGELFF	TGCGCCAGCAGCGTGGGAGGACTAGGGTCCGGGGAGCTGTTTTTT
TRBV6-2/TRBV6-3	many	-	TRBJ2-5	CASSYGGLGKTQYF	TGTGCCAGCAGTTACGGCGGGCTTGGGAAGACCCAGTACTTC
TRBV7-3	many	TRBD1	TRBJ2-3	CASSPTGGATQYF	TGTGCCAGCAGCCCAACAGGGGGTGCTACGCAGTATTTT
TRBV20-1	many	TRBD1	TRBJ2-1	CSAHHSTGGEQFF	TGCAGTGCTCACCATTCGACAGGGGGTGAGCAGTTCTTC
TRBV12-3/TRBV12-4	many	TRBD1	TRBJ1-1	CASRVDRVIVNTEAFF	TGTGCCAGCAGAGTAGACAGGGTGATCGTGAACACTGAAGCTTTCTTT
TRBV4-1	many	TRBD1	TRBJ2-5	CASSQEAYGRGETQYF	TGCGCCAGCAGCCAAGAGGCCTATGGCAGGGGGGAGACCCAGTACTTC
TRBV20-1	many	TRBD2	TRBJ2-1	CSGDIGAGARNEQFF	TGCAGTGGCGACATTGGGGCGGGAGCAAGGAATGAGCAGTTCTTC
TRBV5-1	many	-	TRBJ2-5	CASSLDHGTSETQYF	TGCGCCAGCAGCTTGGATCACGGGACAAGCGAGACCCAGTACTTC
TRBV10-3	-	-	TRBJ2-4	CAISERLVLAKNIQYF	TGTGCCATCAGTGAGAGACTAGTTCTAGCCAAAAACATTCAGTACTTC
TRBV3-1	many	-	TRBJ1-6	CASSQDAGGESPLHF	TGTGCCAGCAGCCAAGATGCCGGGGGCGAGTCACCCCTCCACTTT
TRBV7-6	many	-	TRBJ1-2	CASSLVQGIGGYTF	TGTGCCAGCAGCTTAGTTCAGGGGATTGGTGGCTACACCTTC
TRBV12-3/TRBV12-4	few	-	TRBJ2-5	CASSFLDSQETQYF	TGTGCCAGCAGTTTCCTTGACAGCCAAGAGACCCAGTACTTC
TRBV5-1	few	TRBD2	TRBJ2-5	CASKRSLGLAETGSRGSQYF	TGCGCCAGCAAAAGATCTTTGGGACTAGCGGAGACGGGGAGCCGAGGGTCCCAGTACTTC
TRBV28	many	TRBD1	TRBJ2-7	CASEDRAYEQYF	TGTGCCAGCGAGGACAGGGCCTACGAGCAGTACTTC
TRBV20-1	many	TRBD1	TRBJ2-1	CSASYRGNSYNEQFF	TGCAGTGCTTCCTACAGGGGCAACTCCTACAATGAGCAGTTCTTC
TRBV20-1	many	-	TRBJ2-1	CSARPGVATNEQFF	TGCAGTGCTAGACCGGGGGTCGCCACCAATGAGCAGTTCTTC
TRBV7-2	few	-	TRBJ2-5	CASSLSAARETQYF	TGTGCCAGCAGCTTAAGTGCAGCGAGGGAGACCCAGTACTTC
TRBV5-5	-	TRBD2	TRBJ2-3	CASSLDLAGAYFTYTQYF	TGTGCCAGCAGCTTGGATCTAGCGGGGGCTTATTTCACATATACGCAGTATTTT
TRBV19	many	-	TRBJ2-2	CASSRDTNTGELFF	TGTGCCAGTAGTAGGGACACGAACACCGGGGAGCTGTTTTTT
TRBV20-1	many	-	TRBJ1-5	CSAVERNQPQNF	TGCAGTGCTGTTGAACGCAATCAGCCCCAGAATTTT
TRBV14	-	TRBD1	TRBJ2-3	CASSQEIGQGADTQYF	TGTGCCAGCAGCCAAGAAATTGGGCAGGGGGCAGATACGCAGTATTTT
TRBV29-1	many	TRBD1	TRBJ1-1	CSVATGGDTEAFF	TGCAGCGTTGCCACAGGGGGGGACACTGAAGCTTTCTTT
TRBV4-3	many	TRBD2	TRBJ2-1	CASSQDFLAGNEQFF	TGCGCCAGCAGCCAAGACTTCCTAGCGGGGAATGAGCAGTTCTTC
TRBV15	many	-	TRBJ2-3	CATSSLQGTDTQYF	TGTGCCACCAGCAGCCTGCAGGGTACAGATACGCAGTATTTT
TRBV7-2	-	-	TRBJ2-5	CASSYKDWRETQYF	TGTGCCAGCAGCTATAAGGATTGGCGGGAGACCCAGTACTTC
TRBV7-9	many	-	TRBJ1-5	CASSLGRVGSNQPQHF	TGTGCCAGCAGCTTAGGACGGGTCGGTAGCAATCAGCCCCAGCATTTT
TRBV7-9	-	TRBD1	TRBJ1-4	CASSSRQGMDEKLFF	TGTGCCAGCAGCTCCAGACAGGGTATGGATGAAAAACTGTTTTTT
TRBV7-8	many	TRBD2	TRBJ2-1	CASSWTSGRGQFF	TGTGCCAGCAGCTGGACTAGCGGGAGGGGGCAGTTCTTC
TRBV20-1	many	TRBD2	TRBJ2-1	CSASAAGDLNEQFF	TGCAGTGCTAGTGCGGCGGGGGACCTCAATGAGCAGTTCTTC
TRBV9	many	-	TRBJ2-2	CASSVVADLNTGELFF	TGTGCCAGCAGCGTAGTTGCGGACCTGAACACCGGGGAGCTGTTTTTT
TRBV7-6	-	TRBD2	TRBJ2-5	CASSSGTRQETQYF	TGTGCCAGCAGCTCCGGGACTAGACAAGAGACCCAGTACTTC